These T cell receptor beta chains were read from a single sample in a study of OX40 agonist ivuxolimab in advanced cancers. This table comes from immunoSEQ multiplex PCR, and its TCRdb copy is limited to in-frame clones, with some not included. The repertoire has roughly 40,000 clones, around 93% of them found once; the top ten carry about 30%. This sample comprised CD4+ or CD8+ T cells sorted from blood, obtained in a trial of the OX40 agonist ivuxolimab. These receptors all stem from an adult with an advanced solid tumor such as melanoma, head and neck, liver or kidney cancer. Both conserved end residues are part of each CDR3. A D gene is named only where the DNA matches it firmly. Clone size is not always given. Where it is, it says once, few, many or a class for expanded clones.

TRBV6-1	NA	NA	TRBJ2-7	TGTGCCAGCAGTGAAGGGACTCTCGAGCAGTACTTC	CASSEGTLEQYF
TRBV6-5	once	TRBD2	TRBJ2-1	TGTGCCAGCAGTTATAGCGGGAGAGCATATAATGAGCAGTTCTTC	CASSYSGRAYNEQFF
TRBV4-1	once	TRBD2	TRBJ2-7	TGCGCCAGCAGCCACTCTAGCGGCGCCTCCTACGAGCAGTACTTC	CASSHSSGASYEQYF
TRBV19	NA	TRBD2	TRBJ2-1	TGTGCCAGTAGTATAGGGACTAGCGGGAGCAATGAGCAGTTCTTC	CASSIGTSGSNEQFF
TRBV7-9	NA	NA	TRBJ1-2	TGTGCCAGCAGCTGGACAGTTTCTAACTATGGCTACACCTTC	CASSWTVSNYGYTF
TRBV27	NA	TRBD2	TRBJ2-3	TGTGCCAGCAGTTTACTAGCGGGAGTATTGACAGATACGCAGTATTTT	CASSLLAGVLTDTQYF
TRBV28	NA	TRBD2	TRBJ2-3	TGTGCCAGCAGCTTAGGCCTAGCGGCCTACACAGATACGCAGTATTTT	CASSLGLAAYTDTQYF
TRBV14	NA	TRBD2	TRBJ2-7	TGTGCCAGCCGTCCTAGCGGGAGTACCCTCTACGAGCAGTACTTC	CASRPSGSTLYEQYF
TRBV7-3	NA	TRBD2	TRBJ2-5	TGTGCCAGCAGCCCAATTAGCGGGAGGGAGGGGGAGACCCAGTACTTC	CASSPISGREGETQYF
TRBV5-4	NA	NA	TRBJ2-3	TGTGCCAGCAGCTTGCCCTTAGAAGATACGCAGTATTTT	CASSLPLEDTQYF
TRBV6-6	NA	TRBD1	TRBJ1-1	TGTGCCAGCAGTCCCTGGACAGGGAGGAACACTGAAGCTTTCTTT	CASSPWTGRNTEAFF
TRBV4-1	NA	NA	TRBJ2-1	TGCGCCAGCAGCCAAGATATGGTAGAGCAGTTCTTC	CASSQDMVEQFF
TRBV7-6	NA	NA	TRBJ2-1	TGTGCCAGCAGCTTAATCGCTTCGAGCTCCTACAATGAGCAGTTCTTC	CASSLIASSSYNEQFF
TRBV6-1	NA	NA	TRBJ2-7	TGTGCCAGCAGTGAAGCAACGGTATCCTACGAGCAGTACTTC	CASSEATVSYEQYF
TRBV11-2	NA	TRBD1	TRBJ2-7	TGTGCCAGCAGCTCCGGGACAGGGGTAATCGAGCAGTACTTC	CASSSGTGVIEQYF
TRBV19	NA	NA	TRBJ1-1	TGTGCCAGTAGTCTGGGGAGTACGACTGAAGCTTTCTTT	CASSLGSTTEAFF
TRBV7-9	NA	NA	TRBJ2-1	TGTGCCAGCAGCTTAATCGGTGAAGAACTTTGGAGGAATGAGCAGTTCTTC	CASSLIGEELWRNEQFF
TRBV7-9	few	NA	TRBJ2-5	TGTGCCAGCAGCTTCCGAATGCTGGTAAACAGGCGCTACCAAGAGACCCAGTACTTC	CASSFRMLVNRRYQETQYF
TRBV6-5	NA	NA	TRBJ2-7	TGTGCCAGCAGTTACTCGACGGCAGGGGCTTCCTACGAGCAGTACTTC	CASSYSTAGASYEQYF
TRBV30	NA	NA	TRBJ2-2	TGTGCCTTTAACAGGGTTAACACCGGGGAGCTGTTTTTT	CAFNRVNTGELFF
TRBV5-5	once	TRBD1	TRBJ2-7	TGTGCCAGCAGCTTGAGAACAGGGGTCTACGAGCAGTACTTC	CASSLRTGVYEQYF
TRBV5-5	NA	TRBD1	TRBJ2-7	TGTGCCAGCAGCTTAGGGGACAGCGCCTACGAGCAGTACTTC	CASSLGDSAYEQYF
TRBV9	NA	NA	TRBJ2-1	TGTGCCAGCAGCGGCTACAGGGTACAAAGCTCCTACAATGAGCAGTTCTTC	CASSGYRVQSSYNEQFF
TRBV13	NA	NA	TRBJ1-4	TGTGCCAGCAGCCACACCGGGACAACTAATGAAAAACTGTTTTTT	CASSHTGTTNEKLFF
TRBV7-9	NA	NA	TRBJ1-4	TGTGCCAGCAGTCTAGATGGGGGCCTTAATGAAAAACTGTTTTTT	CASSLDGGLNEKLFF
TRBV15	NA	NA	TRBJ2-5	TGTGCCACCAGCAGATCCGAGACCCAGTACTTC	CATSRSETQYF
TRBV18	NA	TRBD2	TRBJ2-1	TGTGCCAGCTCACCAGGGGCGGGAGGGCCCAACAATGAGCAGTTCTTC	CASSPGAGGPNNEQFF
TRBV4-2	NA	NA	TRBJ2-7	TGTGCCAGCAGCCCCGAAGAAACCTACGAGCAGTACTTC	CASSPEETYEQYF
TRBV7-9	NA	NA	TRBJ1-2	TGTGCCAGCCAAACTGGGACCGACCCGGGCGGCTACACCTTC	CASQTGTDPGGYTF